These 25 T cell receptor beta chains share one sample of origin, sequenced in a study of blood T cell repertoires in COVID-19. Profiling relied on immunoSEQ multiplex PCR, and the TCRdb table lists in-frame clones only, not all of them. This sample has hundreds of thousands of clones, with 80% to 90% found just once. Sequenced input: PBMCs or T cells enriched from blood (not recorded which). The receptors stem from a woman aged 45-65 years who had recovered from COVID-19.

The chain carries TRBV3-1 (or the pseudogene TRBV3-2) and TRBJ1-1, with D tentatively TRBD1 (6 bases). This CDR3 is 15 amino acids long. V was pared by 0 bases and J by 6 bases, with 14 bases between. CDR1 is LGHDT and CDR2 is YNNKEL in the germline V gene (reference sequence). CDR3 in DNA: TGTGCCAGCAGCCAAGAGGCAGGGGTTTATGCTGAAGCTTTCTTT. Its translation is CASSQEAGVYAEAFF.

The J gene is TRBJ1-3, the V gene TRBV23-1; 9 bases align to TRBD1. TRBV23-1 is given ORF status, its function remaining uncertain. This CDR3 has 21 residues. V was clipped by 2 bases and J by 0 bases; unmatched bases: 17. The CDR3 spells CASSQDSQDRGFKSSGNTIYF. Written as DNA, the CDR3 is TGCGCCAGCAGTCAAGATTCTCAGGACAGGGGCTTCAAGAGCTCTGGAAACACCATATATTTT.

V and J are TRBV19 and TRBJ1-1; possible D gene TRBD1, 5 bases. V lost 5 bases to trimming and J lost 0 bases, with 13 bases between them. The CDR3 totals 15 residues. Germline V gene sequence: CDR1 LNHDA, CDR2 SQIVND (reference sequence). The CDR3 region is CASSPPRQLNTEAFF. The DNA for the CDR3 is TGTGCCAGTAGTCCCCCCCGACAGTTGAACACTGAAGCTTTCTTT.

This rearrangement joins TRBV21-1 to TRBJ2-3; the table gives TRBD2 as D, unverified against the DNA. TRBV21-1 is tagged as a pseudogene. CDR3 length equals 18 residues. The CDR3 region is CASSKAQSAGGSTDTQYF. The CDR3 bases are TGTGCCAGCAGCAAAGCGCAGTCGGCGGGGGGAAGTACAGATACGCAGTATTTT.

The chain couples TRBV28 to TRBJ1-2; tentative D call: TRBD1 (6 bases). From germline, CDR1 is MDHEN and CDR2 SYDVKM. The CDR3 covers 13 residues. Trimming removed 5 bases at V and 4 bases at J, with 11 bases between. CDR3 protein: CASSRDITYGYTF. The DNA for the CDR3 is TGTGCCAGCAGTAGGGACATCACCTATGGCTACACCTTC.

This clone appeared once. J is TRBJ2-5 and V is TRBV3-1 (or the pseudogene TRBV3-2), with D perhaps TRBD1 (5 bases). Trimming took 1 base from V and 2 from J, leaving 8 bases between them. The CDR3 covers 14 residues. CDR1 and CDR2 from the germline V gene are LGHDT and YNNKEL (reference sequence). This CDR3 is CASSQGAGQETQYF. CDR3 nucleotide sequence: TGTGCCAGCAGCCAAGGGGCAGGGCAAGAGACCCAGTACTTC.

The V gene is TRBV30, the J gene TRBJ2-1, with 7 positions matching TRBD2. Trimming cost V 5 bases and J 6 bases; bases outside gene matches: 10. Germline V lookup: CDR1 GTSNPN, CDR2 SVGIG (reference sequence). The CDR3 spans 14 residues. CDR3 region: CAWRLTGGSNEQFF. CDR3 bases: TGTGCCTGGCGCCTGACGGGGGGTTCCAATGAGCAGTTCTTC. Filled out from reference TRBV30 and TRBJ2-1, the complete variable domain reads SQTIHQWPATLVQPVGSPLSLECTVEGTSNPNLYWYRQAAGRGLQLLFYSVGIGQISSEVPQNLSASRPQDRQFILSSKKLLLSDSGFYLCAWRLTGGSNEQFFGPGTRLTVL.

V is TRBV9 and J is TRBJ1-2, with D hard to call. CDR1 is SGDLS and CDR2 is YYNGEE in the germline V gene. V lost 4 bases to trimming and J lost 0 bases, with 13 bases between them. There are 15 residues in the CDR3. CDR3 sequence: CASSTHTQANYGYTF. In DNA, the CDR3 is TGTGCCAGCAGCACCCACACGCAAGCTAACTATGGCTACACCTTC.

The chain carries TRBV7-8 and TRBJ1-2, with D tentatively TRBD1 (6 bases). V was trimmed by 3 bases and J by 3 bases, leaving 11 bases between them. The CDR3 contains 14 residues. CDR1 SGHVS and CDR2 FQNEAQ come from the germline V gene. CDR3 sequence: CASSFADSYYGYTF. The CDR3 nucleotides read TGTGCCAGCAGCTTTGCGGACAGTTACTATGGCTACACCTTC. Filled out from reference TRBV7-8 and TRBJ1-2, the complete variable domain reads GAGVSQSPRYKVAKRGQDVALRCDPISGHVSLFWYQQALGQGPEFLTYFQNEAQLDKSGLPSDRFFAERPEGSVSTLKIQRTQQEDSAVYLCASSFADSYYGYTFGSGTRLTVV.

This clone was counted once. This sequence joins TRBV1 and TRBJ1-6; TRBD1 is the table's D call and was not checked against the DNA. TRBV1 represents a pseudogene. The CDR3 covers 18 residues. The CDR3 DNA sequence: TGCACCAGCAGCCAAGGGGTGGGCAGGGCGAAGGGAAAGTCACCCCTCCACTTT. Translation gives CTSSQGVGRAKGKSPLHF.

The chain has TRBV18 and TRBJ2-1, with 11 bases that match TRBD2. The germline V gene has CDR1 KGHSH and CDR2 LQKENI. This CDR3 has 17 amino acids. J lost 2 bases, V lost 3 bases, and 6 bases had no gene match. The CDR3 loop is CASSPVVTSGAYNEQFF. CDR3 nucleotide sequence: TGTGCCAGCTCACCGGTTGTGACTAGCGGGGCCTACAATGAGCAGTTCTTC.

The V call is TRBV18, the J call TRBJ1-1, with D unresolved. Germline assignment: CDR1 KGHSH and CDR2 LQKENI. Trimming took off 1 base at V and 0 bases at J, with 9 bases between the two ends. The CDR3 is 15 residues long. This CDR3 is CASSPQELVNTEAFF. DNA for the CDR3: TGTGCCAGCTCACCACAGGAGTTAGTGAACACTGAAGCTTTCTTT.

A word on this clone: The junction departs from the called germline gene at one end, perhaps through a read error. This chain joins TRBV30 and TRBJ2-5, with D possibly called TRBD1 or TRBD2 (6 bases each). The CDR3 is made up of 14 amino acids. CDR1 and CDR2 (germline): GTSNPN, SVGIG (reference sequence). The CDR3 sequence is CAGRRPGILGGQYF. The CDR3 coding sequence is TGTGCCGGGAGGCGTCCAGGGATTCTAGGGGGCCAGTACTTC.

The rearrangement uses TRBV19 and TRBJ1-1, with TRBD1 matching 8 bases. The CDR3 consists of 17 residues. J was trimmed by 5 bases and V by 4 bases; bases with no gene match: 15. Germline V gives CDR1 LNHDA, CDR2 SQIVND (reference sequence). The CDR3 DNA follows: TGTGCCAGTAGTAGTCCCCCTGGGACAGGACGGGTTACTGAAGCTTTCTTT. It codes for CASSSPPGTGRVTEAFF.

V and J are TRBV27 and TRBJ2-3; D perhaps matches TRBD1 (6 bases). Per germline, CDR1 MNHEY and CDR2 SMNVEV (reference sequence). V dropped 5 bases and J dropped 2 bases, with 11 bases sitting between them. CDR3 length: 14 residues. In DNA, the CDR3 is TGTGCCAGCAGTAAACAGGGCCCCACAGATACGCAGTATTTT. Residues: CASSKQGPTDTQYF.

The chain links TRBV27 to TRBJ2-7; perhaps TRBD1 as D (6 bases). The CDR3 has 15 amino acids. The V and J ends lost 3 bases and 2 bases respectively, with 14 bases between them. CDR1 MNHEY and CDR2 SMNVEV come from the germline V gene (reference sequence). The CDR3, as DNA: TGTGCCAGCAGTTTCGCAGGGGTCAGTGCCTACGAGCAGTACTTC. It yields the protein CASSFAGVSAYEQYF.

The rearrangement joins TRBV2 to TRBJ1-1; 7 nucleotides match TRBD1. Germline V gene sequence: CDR1 SNHLY, CDR2 FYNNEI. V was pared by 2 bases and J by 4 bases, with 10 bases of the junction left unmatched. The CDR3 runs 16 residues. The CDR3 sequence: CASSEFISTGTTEAFF. The CDR3 DNA reads TGTGCCAGCAGTGAATTCATTTCGACAGGGACCACTGAAGCTTTCTTT.

This rearrangement joins TRBV19 to TRBJ1-2, with D perhaps TRBD1 (6 bases). V lost 5 bases and J 4 bases, leaving 14 bases between the germline ends. The CDR3 runs to 14 residues. Germline-derived CDR1 and CDR2 are LNHDA and SQIVND (reference sequence). The CDR3 region has the DNA TGTGCCAGTAGTTCTCCGGACAGAAGCTATGGCTACACCTTC. Its protein product is CASSSPDRSYGYTF.

This rearrangement joins TRBV18 to TRBJ1-2; D is undetermined. The CDR3 length is 15 residues. V lost 2 bases, J lost 6 bases, and 16 bases lay in between. Germline V CDR1 and CDR2: KGHSH, LQKENI. CDR3 DNA: TGTGCCAGCTCACCAGGATTTGTTGTCGGAGATGGCTACACCTTC. Amino acid sequence: CASSPGFVVGDGYTF.

The rearrangement links TRBV5-8 to TRBJ1-5, with unresolved D. V lost 0 bases and J 3 bases, leaving 7 bases between the germline ends. CDR1 is SGHTS and CDR2 is YDEGEE in the germline V gene. The CDR3 spans 14 residues. CDR3 sequence reads: CASSLGQSNQPQHF. CDR3 sequence (DNA): TGTGCCAGCAGCTTGGGACAATCCAATCAGCCCCAGCATTTT. The full variable domain, completed using reference TRBV5-8 and TRBJ1-5, is EAGVTQSPTHLIKTRGQQATLRCSPISGHTSVYWYQQALGLGLQFLLWYDEGEERNRGNFPPRFSGRQFPNYSSELNVNALELEDSALYLCASSLGQSNQPQHFGDGTRLSIL.

J is TRBJ1-6 and V is TRBV27; 7 bases fit TRBD1. Germline-derived CDR1 and CDR2 are MNHEY and SMNVEV (reference sequence). The CDR3 consists of 14 residues. Losses at the gene ends were 5 bases for V and 10 bases for J; bases not matched to a gene: 8. Written as DNA, the CDR3 is TGTGCCAGCAGTCCGCGGGACAGCTTCTCACCCCTCCACTTT. Translation: CASSPRDSFSPLHF.

This chain uses TRBV7-3 with TRBJ2-7; D is undetermined. The germline V gene has CDR1 SGHTA and CDR2 FQGTGA. Between the trimmed V and J ends, which lost 1 base and 3 bases, there was a span of 7 bases. The CDR3 runs to 13 residues. The CDR3 here is CASSLSSSYEQYF. The CDR3 nucleotides are TGTGCCAGCAGCTTAAGTAGTAGCTACGAGCAGTACTTC.

The gene calls are TRBV18 and TRBJ1-2, with D maybe TRBD1 (6 bases). V gave up 5 bases and J gave up 10 bases, with 11 bases separating them. The CDR3 extends over 11 amino acids. Germline CDR1 reads KGHSH; CDR2 reads LQKENI. The DNA for the CDR3 is TGTGCCAGCTCATCGGACAGCACCTACACCTTC. Its translation: CASSSDSTYTF.

This clone came up a few times. V gene TRBV5-1 combines with J gene TRBJ1-4; maybe TRBD1 (5 bases). The CDR3 sequence is 16 residues long. Deletions cut 2 bases from V and 0 bases from J, with 11 bases between. Germline V gene data show CDR1 as SGHRS and CDR2 as YFSETQ. The CDR3, as DNA: TGCGCCAGCAGCTTTGGACAATCAGCAACTAATGAAAAACTGTTTTTT. It encodes CASSFGQSATNEKLFF.

V is TRBV7-8 and J is TRBJ2-7; the match to TRBD2 covers 7 bases. This CDR3 comprises 16 residues. Germline V lookup: CDR1 SGHVS, CDR2 FQNEAQ. V was pared by 1 base and J by 0 bases, with 6 bases of the junction left unmatched. CDR3 nucleotides: TGTGCCAGCAGCTTAGGATCGGGGGGAAGCTCCTACGAGCAGTACTTC. Translated, it gives CASSLGSGGSSYEQYF.